A single sample is the source of the 5 T cell receptor beta chains below, sequenced in a study of T cells in localized non-small cell lung cancer. Method: immunoSEQ multiplex PCR; TCRdb's copy keeps in-frame clones and lacks some. The repertoire holds thousands of clones, over 25% seen once, with 20% to 30% in the top ten. The sample in question was normal lung tissue next to the tumor, obtained before any cancer treatment. All receptors come from a man between 40 and 70 years old with stage I lung adenocarcinoma.

The rearrangement joins TRBV5-1 to TRBJ2-7; the D call may be TRBD1 or TRBD2 (5 bases each). Germline CDR1 SGHRS, CDR2 YFSETQ. The germline V and J ends were trimmed by 4 bases and 1 base, with 15 bases remaining between them. The CDR3 loop spans 15 amino acids. CDR3 region: CASSKGPERSYEQYF. As DNA, the CDR3 is TGCGCCAGCAGCAAGGGACCGGAGCGATCCTACGAGCAGTACTTC.

This chain joins TRBV12-5 and TRBJ2-2, with D uncertain. The germline V gene has CDR1 LGHNT and CDR2 FRNRAP. This CDR3 spans 13 amino acids. V lost 2 bases and J lost 3, with 4 bases in between. The CDR3 DNA reads TGTGCTAGTGGTTTGACTTACACCGGGGAGCTGTTTTTT. Protein: CASGLTYTGELFF.

The genes are TRBV30 and TRBJ1-4; D is possibly TRBD1 (6 bases). The CDR3 has 15 amino acids. The V gene lost 1 base and the J gene lost 8 bases, with 17 bases spanning the gap. CDR1 and CDR2 from the germline V gene are GTSNPN and SVGIG (reference sequence). CDR3 protein: CAWSARGALGEKLFF. CDR3 DNA: TGTGCCTGGAGTGCTAGGGGGGCCCTAGGGGAAAAACTGTTTTTT. The full variable domain, completed using reference TRBV30 and TRBJ1-4, is SQTIHQWPATLVQPVGSPLSLECTVEGTSNPNLYWYRQAAGRGLQLLFYSVGIGQISSEVPQNLSASRPQDRQFILSSKKLLLSDSGFYLCAWSARGALGEKLFFGSGTQLSVL.

In nucleotides, the CDR3 is TGCGCCAGCAGCTTGGTGATGAGGGGGGCTCCAGGTGATACGCAGTATTTT. Translated: CASSLVMRGAPGDTQYF. The gene calls are TRBV5-1 and TRBJ2-3; D may match TRBD1 or TRBD2 (6 bases each). Germline assignment: CDR1 SGHRS and CDR2 YFSETQ. This CDR3 is built from 17 residues. The V end was cut by 0 bases, the J end by 6 bases, with 20 bases between.

This clone was observed a handful of times. Lacking the conserved final phenylalanine or tryptophan, this CDR3 likely reflects a read error. The DNA is omitted, as the CDR3 cannot be located on it reliably, and the CDR3 follows TCRdb's listing. The V and J genes are TRBV6-1 and TRBJ1-1. The CDR3 has 13 amino acids, counting both end residues. The germline CDR1 and CDR2 sequences are MNHNS and SASEGT. The CDR3 sequence: CASSEVRTITREI.